Listed here are 28 T cell receptor beta chains from one sample, sequenced in a study of cytomegalovirus exposure and HLA in healthy donors. TCRdb's copy holds only in-frame clones and misses some; the assay was immunoSEQ multiplex PCR. The table lists 180,000 or so clones, roughly 86% of them singletons. Sequences were obtained from PBMCs. These receptor sequences come from a man aged 30 to 45 in good health and CMV-seropositive.

The chain uses TRBV6-6 and TRBJ2-1; TRBD1 agrees at 8 bases. Germline V gene sequence: CDR1 MNHNY, CDR2 SVGAGI (reference sequence). J gave up 5 bases and V 4 bases, and 4 bases lay outside the gene matches. CDR3 length: 14 amino acids. The CDR3 nucleotides are TGTGCCAGCAGTTTAGTGGACAGGGACAATGAGCAGTTCTTC. The encoded protein is CASSLVDRDNEQFF.

In nucleotides, the CDR3 is TGCGCCAGCAGTCAAGGGATGAACGACGTACCCCTCCACTTT. Translating gives CASSQGMNDVPLHF. The rearrangement links TRBV23-1 to TRBJ1-6; D is unclear. TRBV23-1 qualifies as an ORF whose function is uncertain. V was clipped by 2 bases and J by 12 bases, with 14 bases between them. This CDR3 comprises 14 residues.

The CDR3 DNA sequence: TGTGCCAGCAGCCTCAGCGGTCGCACAGATACGCAGTATTTT. Amino acids: CASSLSGRTDTQYF. The chain uses TRBV7-6 and TRBJ2-3; possibly TRBD2 for D (5 bases). The length of the CDR3 is 14 residues. Germline V lookup: CDR1 SGHVS, CDR2 FNYEAQ. V was shortened by 5 bases and J by 1 base, with 10 bases between the two germline ends.

This chain links TRBV27 with TRBJ2-1; D may be TRBD2 (6 bases). CDR1 MNHEY and CDR2 SMNVEV come from the germline V gene (reference sequence). This CDR3 is 16 amino acids long. Between the trimmed V and J ends, which lost 7 bases and 4 bases, there was a span of 20 bases. CDR3 amino acids: CASMSYSGTGYNEQFF. Here the CDR3 DNA reads TGTGCCAGCATGTCCTATTCCGGGACTGGATACAATGAGCAGTTCTTC.

A word on this clone: The likely explanation is a read error, given a far larger clone one base away. Different DNA sequences within this sample yield the same CDR3. The chain uses TRBV19 and TRBJ1-2; 12 bases are shared with TRBD1. CDR1 LNHDA and CDR2 SQIVND come from the germline V gene (reference sequence). CDR3 length: 13 residues. The J segment lost 12 bases and the V segment lost 8 bases, leaving 10 bases of the junction unmatched. DNA of the CDR3: TGTGCCAGTCGGCCGGGACAGGGGGCGGGGGACACCTTC. It yields the protein CASRPGQGAGDTF.

The chain is built from TRBV7-6 and TRBJ2-5; D is unresolved. The CDR3 covers 12 residues. Looked up from germline, CDR1 is SGHVS and CDR2 is FNYEAQ. V gave up 5 bases and J gave up 5 bases, with 9 bases separating them. The DNA of the CDR3 is TGTGCCAGCAGCCCCCCCAGGGAGACCCAGTACTTC. It is translated as CASSPPRETQYF.

The genes are TRBV13 and TRBJ2-7; D is uncertain. The V gene's germline CDR1 is PRHDT and CDR2 FYEKMQ (reference sequence). This CDR3 region has 12 residues. Between the trimmed V and J ends, which lost 6 bases and 1 base, there was a span of 7 bases. The CDR3 sequence: CASSRTSYEQYF. The CDR3 DNA is TGTGCCAGCAGTCGGACGTCCTACGAGCAGTACTTC.

The chain has TRBV7-6 and TRBJ2-2; possible D gene TRBD1, 6 bases. V lost 6 bases, J lost 1 base, and 12 bases lay in between. Looked up from germline, CDR1 is SGHVS and CDR2 is FNYEAQ. The CDR3 runs 15 residues. The CDR3 DNA reads TGTGCCAGCAGTTATACAGGGAGGAACACCGGGGAGCTGTTTTTT. This gives the protein CASSYTGRNTGELFF.

As for this clone: A junction end diverges from the germline sequence, so it may reflect a read error. J is TRBJ1-1 and V is TRBV7-7; D remains unclear. This CDR3 is built from 12 residues. The germline V gene has CDR1 SSHAT and CDR2 FNYEAQ (reference sequence). The CDR3 sequence is CASSPIESEAFF. In DNA form, the CDR3 reads TGTGCTAGCAGCCCGATCGAATCTGAAGCTTTCTTT.

The chain carries TRBV2 and TRBJ1-2; 9 nucleotides agree with TRBD1. Trimming at V came to 6 bases and at J to 6 bases, leaving 8 bases not matched to a gene. There are 14 residues in the CDR3. Germline V gene sequence: CDR1 SNHLY, CDR2 FYNNEI. CDR3 loop: CASRLDRGNDGYTF. The CDR3 DNA sequence: TGTGCCAGCAGACTAGACAGGGGGAACGATGGCTACACCTTC.

The V gene is TRBV28, the J gene TRBJ2-1, with 10 bases matching TRBD2. The CDR3 totals 14 residues. Trimming cost V 4 bases and J 6 bases; bases outside gene matches: 3. Looked up from germline, CDR1 is MDHEN and CDR2 is SYDVKM. Here the CDR3 DNA reads TGTGCCAGCAGTTACCTAGCGGGAGCCAATGAGCAGTTCTTC. Its protein product is CASSYLAGANEQFF.

V usage is TRBV5-6 and J usage is TRBJ2-1; 11 bases agree with TRBD2. The CDR3 is 16 residues long. The trim removed 4 bases at V and 0 bases at J, leaving 3 bases unmatched. Germline-derived CDR1 and CDR2 are SGHDT and YYEEEE. CDR3 amino acids: CASSPLAGGSYNEQFF. The CDR3 nucleotides are TGTGCCAGCAGCCCCCTAGCGGGAGGCTCCTACAATGAGCAGTTCTTC.

The CDR3 reads CASSQQTQGSGANVLTF. CDR3 coding DNA: TGTGCCAGCAGTCAGCAGACGCAGGGGAGCGGGGCCAACGTCCTGACTTTC. V gene TRBV2 combines with J gene TRBJ2-6; a possible D gene is TRBD1 (6 bases). V dropped 5 bases and J dropped 4 bases, with 18 bases sitting between them. CDR1 is SNHLY, CDR2 FYNNEI, per germline. The CDR3 sequence is 17 residues long.

The chain employs TRBV28 and TRBJ1-5; unclear D gene. The CDR3 is 15 residues long. V was trimmed by 3 bases and J by 0 bases, leaving 9 bases between them. The germline V gene has CDR1 MDHEN and CDR2 SYDVKM. Here the CDR3 reads CASSFDRGSNQPQHF. Here the CDR3 DNA reads TGTGCCAGCAGTTTCGACCGGGGTAGCAATCAGCCCCAGCATTTT.

V and J are TRBV6-5 and TRBJ2-5; possibly TRBD1 for D (6 bases). Between the trimmed V and J ends, which lost 1 base and 2 bases, there was a span of 8 bases. Germline lookup yields CDR1 MNHEY and CDR2 SVGAGI. The CDR3 has 14 amino acids. For the CDR3, the DNA is TGTGCCAGCAGTTACTATACAGGGCAAGAGACCCAGTACTTC. Translated, it gives CASSYYTGQETQYF.

This chain connects TRBV4-2 to TRBJ2-7; 10 bases match TRBD1. Germline values: CDR1 LGHNA, CDR2 YNFKEQ. The CDR3 sequence is 17 residues long. V was pared by 2 bases and J by 1 base, with 8 bases of the junction left unmatched. The DNA of the CDR3 is TGTGCCAGCAGCCAATTAATCTCGGGACAGGGGTCCTACGAGCAGTACTTC. It specifies CASSQLISGQGSYEQYF.

This clone has just a few counts. The gene calls are TRBV5-4 and TRBJ1-2; D ambiguous. V lost 0 bases, J lost 1 base, and 7 bases lay in between. CDR1 and CDR2 (germline): SGHNT, YYREEE (reference sequence). The CDR3 totals 14 residues. The CDR3 sequence is CASSLERSNYGYTF. For the CDR3, the DNA is TGTGCCAGCAGCTTGGAACGGAGTAACTATGGCTACACCTTC.

CDR3 protein: CASSLSLDRVATEAFF. The CDR3 DNA follows: TGTGCCAGCAGCTTGAGCTTGGACAGGGTGGCCACTGAAGCTTTCTTT. This chain links TRBV5-6 with TRBJ1-1, with TRBD1 matching 8 bases. With V trimmed by 1 base and J by 4 bases, 9 bases remained unmatched. CDR3 length equals 16 residues. Germline V gives CDR1 SGHDT, CDR2 YYEEEE. Drawing the rest from reference TRBV5-6 and TRBJ1-1, the complete variable domain is DAGVTQSPTHLIKTRGQQVTLRCSPKSGHDTVSWYQQALGQGPQFIFQYYEEEERQRGNFPDRFSGHQFPNYSSELNVNALLLGDSALYLCASSLSLDRVATEAFFGQGTRLTVV.

The rearrangement joins TRBV7-6 to TRBJ2-7; the D gene could be TRBD1 or TRBD2 (5 bases each). The V end was cut by 4 bases, the J end by 6 bases, with 7 bases between. The CDR3 length is 11 residues. Germline CDR1 and CDR2: SGHVS and FNYEAQ. CDR3 nucleotide sequence: TGTGCCAGCAGCTCGGGACCCGAGCAGTACTTC. It codes for CASSSGPEQYF. The full variable domain, in which reference TRBV7-6 and TRBJ2-7 provide the parts outside the CDR3, is GAGVSQSPRYKVTKRGQDVALRCDPISGHVSLYWYRQALGQGPEFLTYFNYEAQQDKSGLPNDRFSAERPEGSISTLTIQRTEQRDSAMYRCASSSGPEQYFGPGTRLTVT.

The chain is built from TRBV9 and TRBJ2-1; 9 bases map to TRBD1. V lost 0 bases to trimming and J lost 12 bases; unmatched junction nucleotides: 16. CDR3 length equals 17 residues. Germline V gene data show CDR1 as SGDLS and CDR2 as YYNGEE. The CDR3 DNA follows: TGTGCCAGCAGCGTAGGATTACCGGGGACAGGGCAATTGTTGCAGTTCTTC. Amino acid sequence: CASSVGLPGTGQLLQFF. Full variable domain (missing parts from reference TRBV9 and TRBJ2-1): DSGVTQTPKHLITATGQRVTLRCSPRSGDLSVYWYQQSLDQGLQFLIQYYNGEERAKGNILERFSAQQFPDLHSELNLSSLELGDSALYFCASSVGLPGTGQLLQFFGPGTRLTVL.

This chain connects TRBV11-2 to TRBJ1-2; D is perhaps TRBD1 (6 bases). The V end lost 5 bases, the J end lost 1 base, and 17 bases lay between the germline ends. The CDR3 has 16 amino acids. Germline V gives CDR1 SGHAT, CDR2 FQNNGV. CDR3 protein: CASSPRGGGGNYGYTF. The CDR3 nucleotides are TGTGCCAGCAGCCCCCGGGGAGGGGGTGGTAACTATGGCTACACCTTC.

This clone showed up just once. The chain combines TRBV6-6 with TRBJ1-2; D perhaps matches TRBD1 (5 bases). This CDR3 has 15 residues. Trimming left V 0 bases short and J 2 bases short, with 10 bases between. From germline, CDR1 is MNHNY and CDR2 SVGAGI (reference sequence). CDR3: CASSYSGEGNYGYTF. The CDR3 nucleotides read TGTGCCAGCAGTTACTCCGGGGAGGGGAACTATGGCTACACCTTC.

The chain employs TRBV7-9 and TRBJ1-4; D might be TRBD1 (5 bases). Per the germline V gene, CDR1 is SEHNR and CDR2 is FQNEAQ (reference sequence). The CDR3 is 17 amino acids. V gave up 1 base and J gave up 6 bases, with 18 bases separating them. The CDR3 loop is CASSLDGGRDADEKLFF. The DNA for the CDR3 is TGTGCCAGCAGCTTAGACGGCGGACGGGACGCGGATGAAAAACTGTTTTTT.

This clone was counted once. CDR3 loop: CASSLGQGGTGELFF. CDR3 coding DNA: TGTGCCAGCAGCTTAGGACAGGGGGGCACCGGGGAGCTGTTTTTT. This chain uses TRBV7-9 with TRBJ2-2, with 9 bases aligning to TRBD1. Germline V gene data show CDR1 as SEHNR and CDR2 as FQNEAQ (reference sequence). V lost 1 base to trimming and J lost 4 bases; unmatched junction nucleotides: 1. The CDR3 runs 15 residues.

The chain links TRBV4-1 to TRBJ2-1; no definite D call. V shed 2 bases and J shed 7 bases, with 9 bases lying between them. CDR1 MGHRA and CDR2 YSYEKL come from the germline V gene. CDR3 size: 13 residues. The CDR3 is CASSQSTWNEQFF. The CDR3 nucleotides read TGCGCCAGCAGCCAATCAACGTGGAATGAGCAGTTCTTC.

The CDR3 coding sequence is TGTGCCAGCAGCCTATCCGGGGGGGGGACAGGTTCCTACGAGCAGTACTTC. Its translation is CASSLSGGGTGSYEQYF. This chain connects TRBV27 to TRBJ2-7; tentatively, D is TRBD1 or TRBD2 (8 bases each). V shed 6 bases and J shed 1 base, with 22 bases lying between them. The CDR3 length is 17 residues. CDR1 MNHEY and CDR2 SMNVEV come from the germline V gene (reference sequence).

The count of this clone is one. The rearrangement uses TRBV14 and TRBJ2-5; D is possibly TRBD1 (5 bases). V was clipped by 1 base and J by 7 bases, with 13 bases between them. Per the germline V gene, CDR1 is SGHDN and CDR2 is FVKESK. The CDR3 consists of 14 residues. CDR3 protein: CASSQVGSRGTQYF. Here the CDR3 DNA reads TGTGCCAGCAGCCAAGTAGGGTCTAGGGGGACCCAGTACTTC.

This chain links TRBV27 with TRBJ2-7; a weak D match, TRBD1 (5 bases). The CDR3 extends over 14 amino acids. Germline V gene lookup returns CDR1 MNHEY and CDR2 SMNVEV (reference sequence). Trimming cost V 4 bases and J 0 bases, with 10 bases left between them. The CDR3 region has the DNA TGTGCCAGCAGTTCCCCTCAGGGCTCCTACGAGCAGTACTTC. Its protein product is CASSSPQGSYEQYF.